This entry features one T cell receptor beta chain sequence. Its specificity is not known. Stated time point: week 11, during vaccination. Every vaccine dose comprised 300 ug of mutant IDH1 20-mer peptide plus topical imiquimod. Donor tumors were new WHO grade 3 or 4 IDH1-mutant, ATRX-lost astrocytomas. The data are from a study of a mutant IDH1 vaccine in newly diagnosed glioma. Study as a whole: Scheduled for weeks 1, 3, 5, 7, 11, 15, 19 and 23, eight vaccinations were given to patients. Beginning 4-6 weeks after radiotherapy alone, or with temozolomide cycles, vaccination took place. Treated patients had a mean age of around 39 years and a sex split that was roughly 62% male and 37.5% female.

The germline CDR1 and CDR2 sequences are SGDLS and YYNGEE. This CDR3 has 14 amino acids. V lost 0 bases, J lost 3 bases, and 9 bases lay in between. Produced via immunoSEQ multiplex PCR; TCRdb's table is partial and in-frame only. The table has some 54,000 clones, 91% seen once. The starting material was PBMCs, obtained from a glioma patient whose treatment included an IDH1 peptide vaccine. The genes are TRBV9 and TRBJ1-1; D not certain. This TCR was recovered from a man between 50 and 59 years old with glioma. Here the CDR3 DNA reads TGTGCCAGCAGCGTAGTGCCCGGCGACACTGAAGCTTTCTTT. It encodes CASSVVPGDTEAFF.